The clone carrying this T cell receptor beta chain has ten or more counts. This record belongs to a study of patients and donors after allogeneic stem cell transplantation. V gave up 3 bases and J gave up 8 bases, with 10 bases separating them. The CDR3 extends over 12 amino acids. One entry per CDR3 protein results from TCRdb running MiXCR on the RT-PCR reads. The data show 900,000 to 1,000,000 distinct CDR3 sequences, roughly 17% seen once. The chain is built from TRBV12-3 or TRBV12-4 and TRBJ1-2; D gene unclear. The TCR sequence derives from a human donor who was either an allogeneic HSCT recipient or a stem cell or donor lymphocyte infusion donor (not recorded which). It is not recorded whose cells these are; they may come from a transplant donor. Sequenced: blood, either unsorted or a sorted T cell fraction (not recorded which). The CDR3 bases are TGTGCCAGCAGTTTCAGATCCAAGGGCTACACCTTC. Residues: CASSFRSKGYTF.